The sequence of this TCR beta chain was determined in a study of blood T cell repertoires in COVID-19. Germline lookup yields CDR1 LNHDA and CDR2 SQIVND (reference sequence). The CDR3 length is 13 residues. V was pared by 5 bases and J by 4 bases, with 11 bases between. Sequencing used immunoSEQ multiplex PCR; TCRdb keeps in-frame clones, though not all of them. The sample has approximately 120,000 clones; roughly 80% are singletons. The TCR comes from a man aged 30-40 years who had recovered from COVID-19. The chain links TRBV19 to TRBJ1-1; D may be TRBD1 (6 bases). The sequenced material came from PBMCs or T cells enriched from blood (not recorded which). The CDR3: CASSPQGVTEAFF. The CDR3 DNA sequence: TGTGCCAGTAGTCCACAGGGAGTCACTGAAGCTTTCTTT.